This TCR beta chain appears in the sequencing data of a study of shared clonotypes between healthy human individuals. Produced via immunoSEQ multiplex PCR; TCRdb's table is partial and in-frame only. The sample includes 2.3 million or so clones, 85% to 95% seen only once; the top ten take 0.35% to 0.45%. General study findings and limits: Researchers found naive subsets generally carried larger estimated richness than memory subsets. There were few donors, and this limited the genetic and exposure-history diversity represented.

In the case of this clone: As yet, its antigen is unknown.

This CDR3 spans 16 amino acids. With 2 bases removed from V and 0 bases from J, the gap between germline ends came to 13 bases. The V gene's germline CDR1 is SEHNR and CDR2 FQNEAQ (reference sequence). Sequencing was done on a sample of naive CD4+ T cells from PBMCs. Subset in this sample: CD45RA+ positively selected. This receptor was taken from a man aged 18 to 29 in good health. Some clones in this sample may be carry-over from other donors' samples. This rearrangement joins TRBV7-9 to TRBJ2-5; D tentatively fits TRBD1 or TRBD2 (5 bases each). This CDR3 reads CASSLMSWGYQETQYF. For the CDR3, the DNA is TGTGCCAGCAGCTTAATGTCCTGGGGGTACCAAGAGACCCAGTACTTC.